This TCR beta chain appears in the sequencing data of a study of beta chain features in type 1 diabetes. About the study: There was similarity between patients and healthy donors in age, gender and cell yields. Study results and limitations: It was among patients, rather than healthy donors, that naive, central memory and Treg TCRB repertoires appeared more similar. It was not settled here whether HLA type affects TCRB rearrangement.

Sequencing targeted expressed TCRB transcripts, as all isolated RNA had been reverse transcribed. Sequencing used immunoSEQ multiplex PCR; TCRdb keeps in-frame clones, though not all of them. The repertoire has about 150,000 clones, around 10% of them found once; the top ten carry roughly 2%. V was cut by 4 bases and J by 7 bases, with 14 bases left in between. This CDR3 region has 13 residues. In germline, CDR1 is SGDLS, CDR2 YYNGEE. This clone has a handful of counts. Its target is unknown. V usage is TRBV9 and J usage is TRBJ1-1; D is perhaps TRBD1 (6 bases). This receptor was identified in a man between 18 and 35 years old in good health. The sample taken for sequencing was central memory CD4+ T cells from blood. In nucleotides, the CDR3 is TGTGCCAGCAGCCCGTTCACAGGGAGTGAAGCTTTCTTT. Amino acid sequence: CASSPFTGSEAFF.